These 8 T cell receptor beta chains came from one sample sequenced in a study of response to subunit inactivated influenza vaccine. Each CDR3 protein gets one entry after TCRdb re-called the RT-PCR reads with MiXCR. The table has 450,000 to 700,000 distinct CDR3 sequences, around 15% seen once. This sample comprised PBMCs from blood, obtained 11 to 12 days after vaccination. These receptors all come from a man between 50 and 59 years old who received an inactivated influenza vaccine.

This clonotype has more than one count but fewer than ten. This rearrangement joins TRBV20-1 to TRBJ2-1; 9 bases align to TRBD2. Germline trimming cut 0 bases from V and 5 bases from J; bases unmatched to any gene: 5. This CDR3 contains 15 residues. Looked up from germline, CDR1 is DFQATT and CDR2 is SNEGSKA (reference sequence). The CDR3 reads CSARDTRLADNEQFF. The DNA of the CDR3 is TGCAGTGCTAGAGATACGCGACTAGCGGACAATGAGCAGTTCTTC.

The gene calls are TRBV20-1 and TRBJ2-5, with D unresolved. V lost 2 bases, J lost 5 bases, and 18 bases lay in between. CDR1 DFQATT and CDR2 SNEGSKA come from the germline V gene (reference sequence). The CDR3 totals 15 residues. The CDR3 region has the DNA TGCAGTGCTAGATCCAAATGGGCCCGAAGGGAGACCCAGTACTTC. Translating gives CSARSKWARRETQYF.

This clonotype was counted only a few times. The chain uses TRBV5-1 and TRBJ2-3; 7 bases fit TRBD1. Germline CDR1 is SGHRS and CDR2 is YFSETQ. V dropped 4 bases and J dropped 1; count of bases not matched to a gene: 6. The CDR3 covers 15 residues. The CDR3, as DNA: TGCGCCAGCAGCGGAAGGGACAGTCGCACAGATACGCAGTATTTT. It yields the protein CASSGRDSRTDTQYF.

This clonotype was detected many times. This rearrangement joins TRBV5-1 to TRBJ2-2, with D possibly being TRBD1 (6 bases). Trimming took 1 base from V and 1 from J, leaving 11 bases between them. The CDR3 runs to 16 residues. CDR1 and CDR2 (germline): SGHRS, YFSETQ. CDR3 DNA sequence: TGCGCCAGCAGCTTGATGGTCAGGGGGAACACCGGGGAGCTGTTTTTT. Encoded protein: CASSLMVRGNTGELFF.

The gene calls are TRBV4-3 and TRBJ2-1; 7 positions agree with TRBD2. The trim removed 4 bases at V and 4 bases at J, leaving 4 bases unmatched. CDR3 size: 14 residues. Germline V gives CDR1 LGHNA, CDR2 YSLEER. The CDR3 nucleotides read TGCGCCAGCAGCCCCCTAGCGGAATACAATGAGCAGTTCTTC. This encodes CASSPLAEYNEQFF.

The chain joins TRBV7-9 to TRBJ2-6; D is unclear. V was cut by 3 bases and J by 0 bases, with 9 bases left in between. The length of the CDR3 is 16 residues. Germline-derived CDR1 and CDR2 are SEHNR and FQNEAQ (reference sequence). In nucleotides, the CDR3 is TGTGCCAGCAGCTTCGACTTGTACTCTGGGGCCAACGTCCTGACTTTC. Amino acid sequence: CASSFDLYSGANVLTF.

The V and J genes are TRBV11-2 and TRBJ2-1; tentatively, D is TRBD2 (5 bases). Trimming left V 4 bases short and J 0 bases short, with 10 bases between. The CDR3 is 15 residues long. Germline V gene lookup returns CDR1 SGHAT and CDR2 FQNNGV. The CDR3 sequence is CASSYGVSSYNEQFF. The CDR3 DNA reads TGTGCCAGCAGCTACGGGGTCAGCTCCTACAATGAGCAGTTCTTC.

Here the CDR3 reads CSARDYRANTGELFF. The CDR3, as DNA: TGCAGTGCTAGAGATTATAGGGCGAACACCGGGGAGCTGTTTTTT. This rearrangement joins TRBV20-1 to TRBJ2-2, with D uncertain. The CDR3 is 15 residues long. Trimming cost V 0 bases and J 0 bases, with 8 bases left between them. From germline, CDR1 is DFQATT and CDR2 SNEGSKA (reference sequence).